The sequence of this T cell receptor beta chain was determined in a study of shared clonotypes between healthy human individuals. Study-wide findings and caveats: Naive subsets, compared against memory subsets, generally had larger estimated richness values. Only blood was sampled, and tissue TCR repertoires likely differ from blood ones. With few donors, the genetic and exposure-history diversity represented was limited.

The repertoire was sequenced with immunoSEQ multiplex PCR; TCRdb's copy has only in-frame clones and lacks some. Here the sample spans millions of clones, 90% to 95% being singletons. Trimming at V came to 4 bases and at J to 4 bases, leaving 10 bases not matched to a gene. This CDR3 contains 16 residues. From germline, CDR1 is SGHRS and CDR2 YFSETQ. Comments on this clone: Its cognate antigen is unknown.

This sequence was found in a man aged 18 to 30 in good health. Some clones in this sample may be carry-over from other donors' samples. The rearrangement links TRBV5-1 to TRBJ2-1, with TRBD2 matching over 8 bases. Sequencing used naive CD4+ T cells from PBMCs. Noted subset: CD45RA+ positively selected. CDR3: CASSSGAGGVYNEQFF. The CDR3 DNA reads TGCGCCAGCAGCAGTGGGGCGGGAGGAGTTTACAATGAGCAGTTCTTC.